This T cell receptor beta chain was retrieved from a study of T cell responses to AZD1222 COVID-19 vaccine. Produced via immunoSEQ multiplex PCR; TCRdb's table is partial and in-frame only. The repertoire has about 140,000 clones, around 89% of them found once; the top ten carry 1.5% to 2%. Trimming shortened V by 0 bases and J by 4 bases, and 10 bases separated the two germline ends. Germline CDR1 is SGHRS and CDR2 is YFSETQ. The CDR3 extends over 15 amino acids. This clone appeared a few times. The target antigen is unknown. Study-level results: Spike was spanned by vaccine-associated CD4 TCRs, which were dominant at 160-218 and 743-854. Possibly, clonal diversity was underestimated; donors were largely white British and included more females.

This chain connects TRBV5-1 to TRBJ2-2; weak D call: TRBD1 (6 bases). The material sequenced was peripheral blood, taken on day 0 of AZD1222 vaccination. The receptor's source is an adult in good health. The chain's CDR3 is CASSLGDTSTGELFF. The CDR3 coding sequence is TGCGCCAGCAGCTTGGGGGACACCTCCACCGGGGAGCTGTTTTTT.